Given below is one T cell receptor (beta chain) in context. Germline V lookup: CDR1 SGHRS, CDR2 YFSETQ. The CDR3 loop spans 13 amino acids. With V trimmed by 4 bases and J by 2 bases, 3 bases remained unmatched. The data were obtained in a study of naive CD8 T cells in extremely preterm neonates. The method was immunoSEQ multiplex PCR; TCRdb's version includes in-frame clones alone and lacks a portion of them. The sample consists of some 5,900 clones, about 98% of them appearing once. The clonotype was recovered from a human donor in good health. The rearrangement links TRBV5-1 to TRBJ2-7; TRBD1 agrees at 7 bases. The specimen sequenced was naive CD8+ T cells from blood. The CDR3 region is CASSGTVAYEQYF. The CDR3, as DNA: TGCGCCAGCAGCGGGACAGTGGCCTACGAGCAGTACTTC.